This T cell receptor (beta chain) was profiled in a study of T cells after yellow fever vaccination. The study, taken as a whole, reports: From the bulk population, abundant clonotypes could contaminate and appear within FACS-sorted repertoires.

For this clonotype: Antigen unknown.

TCRdb analysed the 5' RACE reads with MiXCR anew, one entry per CDR3 protein. Of 300,000 or so distinct CDR3 sequences detected, under 15% appear once; the ten largest clones hold 0.4% to 0.65%. The CDR3 extends over 13 amino acids. In germline, CDR1 is GTSNPN, CDR2 SVGIG (reference sequence). Trimming removed 4 bases from V and 6 bases from J, with 14 bases in between. This chain uses TRBV30 with TRBJ2-3; perhaps TRBD2 as D (5 bases). This specimen consisted of CD4+ T cells sorted from PBMCs, obtained 45 days after the yellow fever booster vaccination. The sequence came from a man aged 25-40 years who received the YFV17D yellow fever vaccine. CDR3 sequence (DNA): TGTGCCTGGACTAGGTCTAGCTTGGATACGCAGTATTTT. It encodes CAWTRSSLDTQYF.